Presented here are 20 T cell receptor beta chains from one specimen sequenced in a study of T cells after yellow fever vaccination. A single record per CDR3 protein comes from TCRdb applying MiXCR to the 5' RACE reads. The sample consists of some 96,000 distinct CDR3 sequences, roughly 9% of them appearing once. This material consisted of CD8+ T cells not binding an NS4B(214-222) dextramer, sorted from PBMCs, taken roughly 14 days after the first yellow fever vaccination. All receptors derive from a young man who received the YFV17D yellow fever vaccine.

In its sample, this clonotype was seen a few times. V gene TRBV6-5 combines with J gene TRBJ2-7, with D possibly being TRBD1 (6 bases). The CDR3 extends over 15 amino acids. Trimming left V 0 bases short and J 2 bases short, with 11 bases between. Germline V gives CDR1 MNHEY, CDR2 SVGAGI. The DNA of the CDR3 is TGTGCCAGCAGTTACTCGGGGGCCGCTGCCTACGAGCAGTACTTC. Amino acids: CASSYSGAAAYEQYF.

This clonotype has a handful of counts. The chain carries TRBV27 and TRBJ2-5, with D uncertain. The length of the CDR3 is 13 residues. V dropped 3 bases and J dropped 5 bases, with 10 bases sitting between them. Per the germline V gene, CDR1 is MNHEY and CDR2 is SMNVEV (reference sequence). DNA for the CDR3: TGTGCCAGCAGTTTTCGGGTGAAGGAGACCCAGTACTTC. It codes for CASSFRVKETQYF.

This clonotype appeared a single time. A much larger clone lies a single base off, so this may be a read error. The V call is TRBV29-1, the J call TRBJ2-1, with D hard to call. The germline V and J ends were trimmed by 6 bases and 7 bases, with 16 bases remaining between them. This CDR3 spans 13 amino acids. The germline V gene encodes CDR1 SQVTM and CDR2 ANQGSEA. The CDR3 loop reads CSVVEPVFNEQFF. CDR3 coding DNA: TGCAGCGTCGTGGAGCCGGTTTTTAATGAGCAGTTCTTC.

This sequence joins TRBV11-2 and TRBJ1-4, with D tentatively TRBD1 (5 bases). The V gene's germline CDR1 is SGHAT and CDR2 FQNNGV. The CDR3 loop spans 15 amino acids. The V gene lost 4 bases and the J gene lost 4 bases, with 13 bases spanning the gap. In DNA form, the CDR3 reads TGTGCCAGCAGCTCATGGGGGGGGAATAATGAAAAACTGTTTTTT. Translated, it gives CASSSWGGNNEKLFF.

This clonotype was counted only a few times. This chain links TRBV7-9 with TRBJ1-4; D unclear. V lost 4 bases and J lost 5, with 8 bases in between. The CDR3 covers 13 residues. Germline V lookup: CDR1 SEHNR, CDR2 FQNEAQ (reference sequence). As DNA, the CDR3 is TGTGCCAGCAGCTCCCGGCTAAATGAAAAACTGTTTTTT. Translating gives CASSSRLNEKLFF.

In this sample, this clonotype turned up a few times. The chain recombines TRBV7-9 with TRBJ1-6; a possible D gene is TRBD1 (5 bases). The CDR3 is made up of 15 amino acids. CDR1 and CDR2 from the germline V gene are SEHNR and FQNEAQ (reference sequence). V lost 1 base, J lost 7 bases, and 11 bases lay in between. In nucleotides, the CDR3 is TGTGCCAGCAGCTTAGATCAGGGCGGCAATTCACCCCTCCACTTT. Its translation: CASSLDQGGNSPLHF. The full variable domain, completed using reference TRBV7-9 and TRBJ1-6, is DTGVSQNPRHKITKRGQNVTFRCDPISEHNRLYWYRQTLGQGPEFLTYFQNEAQLEKSRLLSDRFSAERPKGSFSTLEIQRTEQGDSAMYLCASSLDQGGNSPLHFGNGTRLTVT.

This clonotype was seen repeatedly, ten times or more. The chain couples TRBV11-2 to TRBJ2-5; D gene unclear. Germline CDR1 and CDR2: SGHAT and FQNNGV. The length of the CDR3 is 14 residues. Trimming left V 3 bases short and J 7 bases short, with 15 bases between. The DNA of the CDR3 is TGTGCCAGCAGCTTTAAGGCAACTACGGCGACCCAGTACTTC. It is translated as CASSFKATTATQYF. The whole variable domain, remainder taken from reference TRBV11-2 and TRBJ2-5, is EAGVAQSPRYKIIEKRQSVAFWCNPISGHATLYWYQQILGQGPKLLIQFQNNGVVDDSQLPKDRFSAERLKGVDSTLKIQPAKLEDSAVYLCASSFKATTATQYFGPGTRLLVL.

This clonotype was found many times. The genes are TRBV6-2 or TRBV6-3 and TRBJ1-5; 8 bases match TRBD1. CDR1 is MNHEY, CDR2 SVGEGT, per germline. V dropped 4 bases and J dropped 0; count of bases not matched to a gene: 2. The CDR3 contains 15 residues. The CDR3 DNA follows: TGTGCCAGCAGTTGGACAGGGAATAGCAATCAGCCCCAGCATTTT. It codes for CASSWTGNSNQPQHF.

This clonotype was picked up a small number of times. The chain is built from TRBV4-1 and TRBJ1-1; D perhaps matches TRBD1 (5 bases). V dropped 4 bases and J dropped 1 base, with 7 bases sitting between them. CDR3 length: 13 amino acids. Germline lookup yields CDR1 MGHRA and CDR2 YSYEKL. The CDR3 sequence is CASSRTTNTEAFF. The CDR3 coding sequence is TGCGCCAGCAGCCGGACAACGAACACTGAAGCTTTCTTT.

The chain links TRBV27 to TRBJ2-7; D tentatively fits TRBD1 or TRBD2 (5 bases each). Germline V lookup: CDR1 MNHEY, CDR2 SMNVEV (reference sequence). The CDR3 extends over 13 amino acids. V lost 2 bases to trimming and J lost 6 bases, with 11 bases between them. The CDR3 reads CASSLPGPGEQYF. The CDR3 coding sequence is TGTGCCAGCAGTTTACCGGGACCGGGCGAGCAGTACTTC.

In this sample, this clonotype turned up many times. J is TRBJ2-3 and V is TRBV7-8; no definite D call. The CDR3 runs 13 residues. V gave up 1 base and J gave up 4 bases, with 6 bases separating them. CDR1 is SGHVS and CDR2 is FQNEAQ in the germline V gene. This CDR3 is CASSLGWADTQYF. CDR3 sequence (DNA): TGTGCCAGCAGCTTAGGGTGGGCAGATACGCAGTATTTT.

This clonotype was observed a few times. The chain combines TRBV10-2 with TRBJ2-7; TRBD2 aligns across 11 bases. The CDR3 runs 15 residues. CDR1 WSHSY and CDR2 SAAADI come from the germline V gene. J gave up 3 bases and V 3 bases, and 4 bases lay outside the gene matches. Here the CDR3 DNA reads TGCGCCAGCAGTGATAGCGGGGGGGCCCTCTACGAGCAGTACTTC. Protein sequence: CASSDSGGALYEQYF.

Many counts were recorded for this clonotype. Here the CDR3 reads CSARDTSGGSGELFF. For the CDR3, the DNA is TGCAGTGCTAGAGATACTAGCGGGGGGTCTGGGGAGCTGTTTTTT. The chain uses TRBV20-1 and TRBJ2-2; 12 nucleotides align to TRBD2. The length of the CDR3 is 15 residues. CDR1 is DFQATT and CDR2 is SNEGSKA in the germline V gene (reference sequence). J was trimmed by 8 bases and V by 0 bases; bases with no gene match: 4.

This clonotype occurred a few times. V and J are TRBV30 and TRBJ1-2; TRBD1 might be the D (5 bases). Trimming removed 4 bases at V and 3 bases at J, with 18 bases between. The CDR3 runs 15 residues. Per the germline V gene, CDR1 is GTSNPN and CDR2 is SVGIG (reference sequence). The CDR3 here is CAWMVETENHYGYTF. The CDR3 nucleotides are TGTGCCTGGATGGTCGAGACAGAAAACCACTATGGCTACACCTTC.

In its sample, this clonotype was seen a few times. The genes are TRBV18 and TRBJ2-1; the match to TRBD1 covers 8 bases. The CDR3 has 16 amino acids. Germline loops: CDR1 KGHSH, CDR2 LQKENI. The ends lost 4 bases at V and 4 bases at J; junction bases unmatched: 9. The CDR3 sequence: CASSLNQGAKYNEQFF. The CDR3 DNA reads as TGTGCCAGCTCACTTAATCAGGGGGCGAAGTACAATGAGCAGTTCTTC. Full variable domain (missing parts from reference TRBV18 and TRBJ2-1): NAGVMQNPRHLVRRRGQEARLRCSPMKGHSHVYWYRQLPEEGLKFMVYLQKENIIDESGMPKERFSAEFPKEGPSILRIQQVVRGDSAAYFCASSLNQGAKYNEQFFGPGTRLTVL.

This clonotype was seen ten or more times. This chain joins TRBV15 and TRBJ1-1; 7 bases agree with TRBD1. CDR3 length equals 16 residues. The J segment lost 2 bases and the V segment lost 5 bases, leaving 11 bases of the junction unmatched. CDR1 and CDR2 from the germline V gene are LNHNV and YYDKDF (reference sequence). This chain's CDR3 is CATSSYPTGQNTEAFF. The CDR3 nucleotides read TGTGCCACCAGCTCTTACCCGACAGGGCAAAACACTGAAGCTTTCTTT.

The chain recombines TRBV27 with TRBJ1-2; D is unresolved. Per the germline V gene, CDR1 is MNHEY and CDR2 is SMNVEV (reference sequence). The CDR3 contains 12 residues. Trimming cost V 7 bases and J 5 bases, with 11 bases left between them. The chain's CDR3 is CASKGQSYGYTF. Here the CDR3 DNA reads TGTGCCAGCAAAGGGCAGTCATATGGCTACACCTTC.

This clonotype was seen at least ten times. V and J are TRBV29-1 and TRBJ2-7; maybe TRBD2 (5 bases). The germline gives CDR1 SQVTM, CDR2 ANQGSEA. CDR3 length equals 11 residues. Trimming removed 7 bases at V and 3 bases at J, with 10 bases between. CDR3 sequence (DNA): TGCAGCGGCCGCCGGGGCTACGAGCAGTACTTC. It specifies CSGRRGYEQYF.

In its sample, this clonotype was seen many times. The rearrangement links TRBV29-1 to TRBJ2-3, with TRBD2 identical over 15 bases. Losses at the gene ends were 3 bases for V and 6 bases for J; bases not matched to a gene: 7. The CDR3 covers 16 residues. Germline V gene data show CDR1 as SQVTM and CDR2 as ANQGSEA. The CDR3 loop is CSVDRGTSGGLDTQYF. CDR3 coding DNA: TGCAGCGTTGATAGGGGGACTAGCGGGGGGCTGGATACGCAGTATTTT.

V and J are TRBV4-1 and TRBJ1-3, with D hard to call. V was pared by 0 bases and J by 0 bases, with 3 bases between. Looked up from germline, CDR1 is MGHRA and CDR2 is YSYEKL. This CDR3 is 14 amino acids long. The CDR3 coding sequence is TGCGCCAGCAGCCAAGATTACTCTGGAAACACCATATATTTT. It yields the protein CASSQDYSGNTIYF.